In this sample, the clone carrying this TCR beta chain turned up a few times. Amplification of TCR beta CDR3 regions was performed using RNA transcripts as template. The HTBI set primed first-round TCR CDR3 RT-PCR. MiXCR was run by TCRdb on the multiplex PCR reads, yielding one entry per CDR3 protein. In the table there are around 580,000 distinct CDR3 sequences, over 15% of which are singletons. The germline V gene encodes CDR1 SNHLY and CDR2 FYNNEI. CDR3 length equals 15 residues. Trimming removed 10 bases at V and 0 bases at J, with 15 bases between. The record originates from a study of T cells in Graves' hyperthyroidism and ophthalmopathy. Isolation of PBMCs was performed on about 10 ml fresh peripheral blood.

The sample consisted of blood. This sequence originates from a woman aged 18 to 35 with Graves' hyperthyroidism. The chain employs TRBV2 and TRBJ1-4; weak D call: TRBD1 (6 bases). The CDR3 loop is CATEGTGTTNEKLFF. As DNA, the CDR3 is TGTGCCACCGAGGGTACAGGGACAACTAATGAAAAACTGTTTTTT.